The 14 T cell receptor beta chains presented below share a single source sample, sequenced in a study of blood T cell repertoires in COVID-19. Libraries were prepared by immunoSEQ multiplex PCR; TCRdb keeps only in-frame clonotypes and omits some of them. The data show over 200,000 clones, around four fifths seen once. Sequencing input: peripheral blood. Receptors originate from a man in his forties with acute or convalescent COVID-19.

V gene TRBV5-5 combines with J gene TRBJ2-1; D perhaps matches TRBD2 (6 bases). The germline V gene has CDR1 SGHKS and CDR2 YYEKEE (reference sequence). This CDR3 has 15 amino acids. Deletions cut 4 bases from V and 1 base from J, with 12 bases between. CDR3 sequence (DNA): TGTGCCAGCAGCGGGACTGGATATTCCTACAATGAGCAGTTCTTC. This encodes CASSGTGYSYNEQFF. The full variable domain, its missing parts supplied by reference TRBV5-5 and TRBJ2-1, is DAGVTQSPTHLIKTRGQQVTLRCSPISGHKSVSWYQQVLGQGPQFIFQYYEKEERGRGNFPDRFSARQFPNYSSELNVNALLLGDSALYLCASSGTGYSYNEQFFGPGTRLTVL.

V is TRBV19 and J is TRBJ1-1; TRBD1 aligns across 10 bases. Germline assignment: CDR1 LNHDA and CDR2 SQIVND (reference sequence). V lost 5 bases to trimming and J lost 3 bases; unmatched junction nucleotides: 6. This CDR3 is 15 amino acids long. CDR3 sequence: CASSVRGTGDTEAFF. As DNA, the CDR3 is TGTGCCAGTAGTGTCCGTGGGACAGGGGACACTGAAGCTTTCTTT.

The gene calls are TRBV5-4 and TRBJ1-2; unclear D gene. This CDR3 region has 13 residues. V lost 0 bases and J lost 5, with 8 bases in between. Germline assignment: CDR1 SGHNT and CDR2 YYREEE (reference sequence). The DNA for the CDR3 is TGTGCCAGCAGCTTGGACATGACATATGGCTACACCTTC. Amino acids: CASSLDMTYGYTF.

V is TRBV5-1 and J is TRBJ1-2, with D uncertain. This CDR3 contains 12 residues. The germline V and J ends were trimmed by 4 bases and 8 bases, with 12 bases remaining between them. CDR1 is SGHRS, CDR2 YFSETQ, per germline. The CDR3 nucleotides are TGCGCCAGCAGCCCCGGCTTGGGCGGCTACACCTTC. Amino acid sequence: CASSPGLGGYTF.

The V call is TRBV5-1, the J call TRBJ2-1; 12 bases agree with TRBD1. With V trimmed by 6 bases and J by 10 bases, 14 bases remained unmatched. CDR1 and CDR2 (germline): SGHRS, YFSETQ. CDR3 size: 16 residues. CDR3 protein: CASTKPGQGASSEQFF. DNA for the CDR3: TGCGCCAGCACGAAACCGGGACAGGGGGCCTCGTCCGAGCAGTTCTTC.

The genes are TRBV7-9 and TRBJ2-1, with 9 bases lining up with TRBD2. The trim removed 4 bases at V and 5 bases at J, leaving 3 bases unmatched. Germline V gene lookup returns CDR1 SEHNR and CDR2 FQNEAQ (reference sequence). The CDR3 length is 14 residues. This chain's CDR3 is CASSSSGTDNEQFF. CDR3 sequence (DNA): TGTGCCAGCAGCTCTAGCGGGACCGACAATGAGCAGTTCTTC.

V is TRBV6-4 and J is TRBJ2-7, with D perhaps matching TRBD1 (5 bases). V was cut by 4 bases and J by 5 bases, with 12 bases left in between. Germline CDR1 MRHNA, CDR2 SNTAGT. The CDR3 sequence is 13 residues long. The CDR3 nucleotides read TGTGCCAGCAGTGTCAGGGAAGGGGACGAGCAGTACTTC. Its translation is CASSVREGDEQYF.

The chain employs TRBV9 and TRBJ1-2; TRBD1 is a possible D gene (6 bases). This CDR3 is 15 amino acids long. V gave up 3 bases and J gave up 3 bases, with 15 bases separating them. In germline, CDR1 is SGDLS, CDR2 YYNGEE. The CDR3 region is CASSADRTTYYGYTF. CDR3 coding DNA: TGTGCCAGCAGCGCCGACAGGACGACGTACTATGGCTACACCTTC.

The chain combines TRBV19 with TRBJ2-7; 8 bases agree with TRBD1. Trimming removed 5 bases from V and 3 bases from J; junction bases left unmatched: 9. The germline V gene has CDR1 LNHDA and CDR2 SQIVND (reference sequence). This CDR3 region has 15 residues. CDR3 protein: CASSPQTGVSYEQYF. CDR3 DNA: TGTGCCAGTAGTCCGCAGACAGGGGTAAGCTACGAGCAGTACTTC.

The V and J genes are TRBV19 and TRBJ1-1; 9 bases map to TRBD1. Trimming removed 3 bases from V and 1 base from J; junction bases left unmatched: 0. This CDR3 is built from 14 residues. The germline CDR1 and CDR2 sequences are LNHDA and SQIVND (reference sequence). CDR3 DNA sequence: TGTGCCAGTAGTATGGACAGGGGGAACACTGAAGCTTTCTTT. This codes for CASSMDRGNTEAFF.

The V call is TRBV5-1, the J call TRBJ1-1; D is undetermined. The V end lost 0 bases, the J end lost 0 bases, and 6 bases lay between the germline ends. Germline CDR1 is SGHRS and CDR2 is YFSETQ. This CDR3 is 14 amino acids long. The CDR3 spells CASSLERVNTEAFF. Here the CDR3 DNA reads TGCGCCAGCAGCTTGGAGAGGGTGAACACTGAAGCTTTCTTT.

V and J are TRBV28 and TRBJ2-6; D ambiguous. This CDR3 is built from 15 residues. Between the trimmed V and J ends, which lost 3 bases and 2 bases, there was a span of 8 bases. Germline assignment: CDR1 MDHEN and CDR2 SYDVKM. For the CDR3, the DNA is TGTGCCAGCAGTTTTTTTAGAACTGGGGCCAACGTCCTGACTTTC. Its translation: CASSFFRTGANVLTF.

For this clone: At one end the junction does not follow the germline gene, possibly because of a read error. J is TRBJ2-1 and V is TRBV4-1; D ambiguous. CDR3 length: 16 residues. Looked up from germline, CDR1 is MGHRA and CDR2 is YSYEKL. The DNA of the CDR3 is TGCGCCAGCAGCCAATCGTCTAAGGTTAGCTACAATGAGCAGCTCTTC. Its translation is CASSQSSKVSYNEQLF.

The chain carries TRBV18 and TRBJ1-2; TRBD1 agrees at 8 bases. The V gene's germline CDR1 is KGHSH and CDR2 LQKENI. The CDR3 covers 14 residues. The trim removed 5 bases at V and 5 bases at J, leaving 7 bases unmatched. CDR3 region: CASSSGQGDYGYTF. The DNA of the CDR3 is TGTGCCAGCTCATCCGGACAGGGCGATTATGGCTACACCTTC.